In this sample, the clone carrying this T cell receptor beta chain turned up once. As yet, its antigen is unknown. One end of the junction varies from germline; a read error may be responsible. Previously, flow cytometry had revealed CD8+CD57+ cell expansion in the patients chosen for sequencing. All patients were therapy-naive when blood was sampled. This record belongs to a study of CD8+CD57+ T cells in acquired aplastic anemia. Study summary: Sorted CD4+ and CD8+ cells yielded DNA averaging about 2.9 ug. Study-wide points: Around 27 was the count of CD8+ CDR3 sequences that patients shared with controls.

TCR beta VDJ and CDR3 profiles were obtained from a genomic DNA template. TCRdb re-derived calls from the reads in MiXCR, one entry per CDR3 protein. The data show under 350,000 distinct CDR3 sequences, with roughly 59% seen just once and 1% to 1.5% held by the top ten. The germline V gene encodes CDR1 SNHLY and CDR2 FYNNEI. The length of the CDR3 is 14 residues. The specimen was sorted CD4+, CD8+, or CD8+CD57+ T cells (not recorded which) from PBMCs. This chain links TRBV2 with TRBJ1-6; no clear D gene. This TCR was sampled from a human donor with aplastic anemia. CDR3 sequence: CAISGASSGSPLHF. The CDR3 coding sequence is TGTGCCATCAGTGGAGCCTCCAGCGGGTCGCCCCTCCACTTT.